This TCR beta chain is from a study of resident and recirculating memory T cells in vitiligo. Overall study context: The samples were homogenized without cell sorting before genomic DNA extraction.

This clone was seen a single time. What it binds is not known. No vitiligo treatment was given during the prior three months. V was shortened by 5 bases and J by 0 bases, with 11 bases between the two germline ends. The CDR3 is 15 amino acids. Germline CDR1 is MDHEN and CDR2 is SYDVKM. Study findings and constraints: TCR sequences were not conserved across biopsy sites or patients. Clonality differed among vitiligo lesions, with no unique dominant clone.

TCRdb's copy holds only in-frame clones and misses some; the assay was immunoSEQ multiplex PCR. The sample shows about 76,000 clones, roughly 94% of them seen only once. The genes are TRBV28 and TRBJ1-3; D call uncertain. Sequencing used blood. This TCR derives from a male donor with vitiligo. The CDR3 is CASSTPRYSGNTIYF. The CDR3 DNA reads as TGTGCCAGCAGTACCCCCAGGTACTCTGGAAACACCATATATTTT.